This T cell receptor (beta chain) was sequenced during a study of beta chain features in type 1 diabetes. Overall study: Taken together, all samples contributed fewer than 110 million examined sorted cells.

Germline loops: CDR1 SGDLS, CDR2 YYNGEE. This CDR3 has 12 amino acids. V was clipped by 3 bases and J by 8 bases, with 9 bases between them. On this clone itself: Its antigen is unknown.

Regarding the study as a whole: When cDNA is sequenced, cells with high TCR expression could be over-represented. Insertion counts at VDJ junctions were lower in type 1 diabetes patients, who also showed more deletions there. A greater similarity of naive, central memory and Treg TCRB repertoires was seen among patients than among healthy donors.

Expressed TCRB transcripts were sequenced, since all the RNA that had been isolated was reverse transcribed. Sequencing was performed with immunoSEQ multiplex PCR; in TCRdb, only in-frame clones are kept and a portion is missing. Among 110,000 to 150,000 clones, 6.9% were seen once, and the ten largest hold more than 1.1%. This receptor was identified in a woman aged 25-40 years in good health. The V gene is TRBV9, the J gene TRBJ2-1; D gene ambiguous. The specimen was central memory CD4+ T cells from blood. The CDR3 DNA reads as TGTGCCAGCAGCGGTAGTTTCTATGAGCAGTTCTTC. It yields the protein CASSGSFYEQFF.